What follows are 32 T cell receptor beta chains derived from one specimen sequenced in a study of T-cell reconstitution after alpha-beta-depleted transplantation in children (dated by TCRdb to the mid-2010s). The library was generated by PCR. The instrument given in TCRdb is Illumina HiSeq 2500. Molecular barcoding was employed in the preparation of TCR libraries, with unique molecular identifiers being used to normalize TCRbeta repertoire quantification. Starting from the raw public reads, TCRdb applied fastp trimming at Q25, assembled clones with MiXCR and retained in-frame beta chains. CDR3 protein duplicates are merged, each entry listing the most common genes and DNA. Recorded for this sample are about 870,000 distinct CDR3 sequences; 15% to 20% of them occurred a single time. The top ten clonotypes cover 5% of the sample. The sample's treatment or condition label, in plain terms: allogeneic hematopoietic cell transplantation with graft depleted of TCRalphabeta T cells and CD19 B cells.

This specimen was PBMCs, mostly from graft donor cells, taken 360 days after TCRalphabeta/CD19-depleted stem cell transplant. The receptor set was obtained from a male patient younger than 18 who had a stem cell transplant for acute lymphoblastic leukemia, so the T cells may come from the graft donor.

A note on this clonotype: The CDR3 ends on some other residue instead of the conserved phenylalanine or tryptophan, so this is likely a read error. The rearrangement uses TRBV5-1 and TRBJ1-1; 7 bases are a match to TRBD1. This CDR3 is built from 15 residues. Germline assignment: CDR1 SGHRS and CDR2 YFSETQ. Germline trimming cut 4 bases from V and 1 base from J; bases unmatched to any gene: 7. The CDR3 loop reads CASSHLTGRNTEAFC. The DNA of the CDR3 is TGCGCCAGCAGCCACCTGACAGGGAGGAACACTGAAGCTTTCTGT.

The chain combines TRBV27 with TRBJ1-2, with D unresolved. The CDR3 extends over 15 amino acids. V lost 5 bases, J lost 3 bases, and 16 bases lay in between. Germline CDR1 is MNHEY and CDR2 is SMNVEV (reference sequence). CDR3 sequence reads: CASSPFQSPHYGYTF. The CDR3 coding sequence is TGTGCCAGCAGTCCGTTTCAAAGCCCCCACTATGGCTACACCTTC.

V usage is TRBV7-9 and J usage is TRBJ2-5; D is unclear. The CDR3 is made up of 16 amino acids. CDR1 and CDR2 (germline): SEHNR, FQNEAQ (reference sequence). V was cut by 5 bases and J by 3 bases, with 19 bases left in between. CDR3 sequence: CASSLTMVRGEETQYF. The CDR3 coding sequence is TGTGCCAGCAGCCTTACGATGGTCCGAGGCGAAGAGACCCAGTACTTC.

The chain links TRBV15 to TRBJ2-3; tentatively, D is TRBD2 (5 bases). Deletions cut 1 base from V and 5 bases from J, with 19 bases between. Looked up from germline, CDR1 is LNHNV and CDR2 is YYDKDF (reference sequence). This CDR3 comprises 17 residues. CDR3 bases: TGTGCCACCAGCAGAGTAAAGGGAGTAAGGGCGGGAGATACGCAGTATTTT. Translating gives CATSRVKGVRAGDTQYF.

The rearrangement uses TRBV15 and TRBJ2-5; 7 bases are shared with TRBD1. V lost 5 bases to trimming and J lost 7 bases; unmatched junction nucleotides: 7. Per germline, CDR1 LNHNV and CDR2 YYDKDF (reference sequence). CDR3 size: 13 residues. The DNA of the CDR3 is TGTGCCACCAGCCTACAGGGGCAGGGGACCCAGTACTTC. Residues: CATSLQGQGTQYF.

The CDR3 is CASSRTSIHEQYF. As DNA, the CDR3 is TGCGCCAGCAGCCGAACTAGCATCCACGAGCAGTACTTC. This chain joins TRBV5-1 and TRBJ2-7; TRBD2 is a possible D gene (6 bases). The CDR3 length is 13 residues. The V gene's germline CDR1 is SGHRS and CDR2 YFSETQ. With 4 bases removed from V and 5 bases from J, the gap between germline ends came to 13 bases.

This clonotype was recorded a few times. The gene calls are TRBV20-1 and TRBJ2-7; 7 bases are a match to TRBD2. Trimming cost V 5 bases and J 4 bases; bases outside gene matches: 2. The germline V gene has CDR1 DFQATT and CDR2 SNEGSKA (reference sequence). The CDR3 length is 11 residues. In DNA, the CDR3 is TGCAGTGCTCCTAGCGGATACGAGCAGTACTTC. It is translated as CSAPSGYEQYF.

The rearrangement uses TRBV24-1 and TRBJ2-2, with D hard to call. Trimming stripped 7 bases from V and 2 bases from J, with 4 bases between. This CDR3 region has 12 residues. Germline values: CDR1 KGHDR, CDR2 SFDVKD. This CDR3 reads CATRTNTGELFF. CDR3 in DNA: TGTGCCACCAGAACAAACACCGGGGAGCTGTTTTTT.

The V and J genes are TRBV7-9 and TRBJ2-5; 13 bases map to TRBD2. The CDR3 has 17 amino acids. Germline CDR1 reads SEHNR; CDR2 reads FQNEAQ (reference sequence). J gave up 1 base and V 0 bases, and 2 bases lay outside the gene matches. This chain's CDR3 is CASSLAGLAGAQETQYF. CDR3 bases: TGTGCCAGCAGCTTAGCCGGACTAGCGGGAGCCCAAGAGACCCAGTACTTC.

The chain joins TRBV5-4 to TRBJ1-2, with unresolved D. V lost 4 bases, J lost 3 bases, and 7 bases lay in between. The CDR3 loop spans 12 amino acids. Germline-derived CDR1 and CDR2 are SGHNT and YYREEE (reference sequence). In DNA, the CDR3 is TGTGCCAGCAGCCGGACGGACTATGGCTACACCTTC. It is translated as CASSRTDYGYTF.

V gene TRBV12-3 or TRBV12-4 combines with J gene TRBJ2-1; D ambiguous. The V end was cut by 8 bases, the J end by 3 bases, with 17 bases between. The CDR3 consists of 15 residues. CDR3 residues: CASCQWTDYYNEQFF. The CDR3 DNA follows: TGTGCCAGCTGTCAGTGGACCGATTACTACAATGAGCAGTTCTTC.

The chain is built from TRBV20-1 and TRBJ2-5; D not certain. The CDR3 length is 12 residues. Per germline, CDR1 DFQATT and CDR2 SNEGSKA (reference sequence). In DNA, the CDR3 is TGCAGCCCCAGACGGTACCAAGAGACCCAGTACTTC. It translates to CSPRRYQETQYF.

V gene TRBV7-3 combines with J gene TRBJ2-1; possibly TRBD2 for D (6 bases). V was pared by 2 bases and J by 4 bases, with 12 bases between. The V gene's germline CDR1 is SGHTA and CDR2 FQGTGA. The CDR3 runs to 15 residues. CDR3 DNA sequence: TGTGCCAGCAGCTTAGGGGGGAGAACTTACAATGAGCAGTTCTTC. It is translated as CASSLGGRTYNEQFF.

CDR3 protein: CASSSRSSGNYNEQFF. The CDR3 DNA sequence: TGTGCCAGCAGCTCCCGTTCTAGCGGCAACTACAATGAGCAGTTCTTC. V gene TRBV9 combines with J gene TRBJ2-1, with 7 positions matching TRBD2. V lost 4 bases, J lost 3 bases, and 10 bases stayed unmatched. Looked up from germline, CDR1 is SGDLS and CDR2 is YYNGEE. The CDR3 spans 16 residues.

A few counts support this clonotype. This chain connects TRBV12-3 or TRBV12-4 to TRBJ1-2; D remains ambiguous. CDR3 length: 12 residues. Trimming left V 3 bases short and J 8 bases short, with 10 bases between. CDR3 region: CASSFGEFGYTF. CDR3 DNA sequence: TGTGCCAGCAGTTTCGGAGAATTCGGCTACACCTTC.

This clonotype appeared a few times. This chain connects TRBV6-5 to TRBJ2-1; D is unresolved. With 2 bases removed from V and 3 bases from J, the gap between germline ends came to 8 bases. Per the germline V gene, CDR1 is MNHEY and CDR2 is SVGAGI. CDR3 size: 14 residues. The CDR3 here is CASSYKLYYNEQFF. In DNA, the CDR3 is TGTGCCAGCAGTTACAAGCTTTACTACAATGAGCAGTTCTTC.

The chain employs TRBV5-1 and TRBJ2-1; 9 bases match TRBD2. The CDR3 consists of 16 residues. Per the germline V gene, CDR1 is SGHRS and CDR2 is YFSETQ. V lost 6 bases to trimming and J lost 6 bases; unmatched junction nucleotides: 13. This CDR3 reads CASTPFVAGVGNEQFF. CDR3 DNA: TGCGCCAGCACCCCCTTCGTAGCGGGAGTCGGCAATGAGCAGTTCTTC.

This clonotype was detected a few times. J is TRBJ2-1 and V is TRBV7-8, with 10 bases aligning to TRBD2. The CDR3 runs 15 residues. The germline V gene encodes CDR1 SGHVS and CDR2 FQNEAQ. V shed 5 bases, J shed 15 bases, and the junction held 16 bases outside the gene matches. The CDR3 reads CASSPSRTSGRPSFF. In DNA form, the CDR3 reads TGTGCCAGCAGCCCTAGCCGGACTAGCGGCCGACCCTCGTTCTTC.

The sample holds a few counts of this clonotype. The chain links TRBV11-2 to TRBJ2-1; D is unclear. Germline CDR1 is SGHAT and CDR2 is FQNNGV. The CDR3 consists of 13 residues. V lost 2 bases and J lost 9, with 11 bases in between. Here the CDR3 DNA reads TGTGCCAGCAGCTTATTTACGCGTCCTGAGCAGTTCTTC. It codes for CASSLFTRPEQFF. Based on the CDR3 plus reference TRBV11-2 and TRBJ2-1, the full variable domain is EAGVAQSPRYKIIEKRQSVAFWCNPISGHATLYWYQQILGQGPKLLIQFQNNGVVDDSQLPKDRFSAERLKGVDSTLKIQPAKLEDSAVYLCASSLFTRPEQFFGPGTRLTVL.

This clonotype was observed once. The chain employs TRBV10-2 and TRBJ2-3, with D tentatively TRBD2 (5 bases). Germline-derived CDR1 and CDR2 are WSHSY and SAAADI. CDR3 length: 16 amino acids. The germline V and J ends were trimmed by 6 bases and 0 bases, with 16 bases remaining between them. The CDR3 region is CASRSSAFTSTDTQYF. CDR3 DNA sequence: TGCGCCAGCAGAAGTAGCGCCTTTACTAGCACAGATACGCAGTATTTT.

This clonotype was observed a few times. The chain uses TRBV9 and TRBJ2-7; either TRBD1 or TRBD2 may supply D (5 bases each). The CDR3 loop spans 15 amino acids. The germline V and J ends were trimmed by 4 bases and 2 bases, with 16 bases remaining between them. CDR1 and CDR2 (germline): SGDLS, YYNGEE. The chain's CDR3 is CASSTPEGYPYEQYF. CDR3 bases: TGTGCCAGCAGCACTCCTGAGGGGTACCCCTACGAGCAGTACTTC. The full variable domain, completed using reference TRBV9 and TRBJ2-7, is DSGVTQTPKHLITATGQRVTLRCSPRSGDLSVYWYQQSLDQGLQFLIQYYNGEERAKGNILERFSAQQFPDLHSELNLSSLELGDSALYFCASSTPEGYPYEQYFGPGTRLTVT.

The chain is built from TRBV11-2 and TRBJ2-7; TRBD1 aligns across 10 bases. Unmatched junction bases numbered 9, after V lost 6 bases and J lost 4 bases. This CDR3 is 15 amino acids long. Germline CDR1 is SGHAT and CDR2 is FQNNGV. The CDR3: CASSFPGQGLYEQYF. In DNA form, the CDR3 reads TGTGCCAGCAGTTTCCCGGGACAGGGGTTATACGAGCAGTACTTC.

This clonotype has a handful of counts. This chain's CDR3 is CASKAGIYTEAFF. The CDR3 DNA reads as TGTGCCAGTAAAGCAGGGATTTACACTGAAGCTTTCTTT. The V call is TRBV7-9, the J call TRBJ1-1, with D perhaps TRBD1 (5 bases). With 9 bases removed from V and 3 bases from J, the gap between germline ends came to 14 bases. Germline CDR1 and CDR2: SEHNR and FQNEAQ (reference sequence). This CDR3 spans 13 amino acids.

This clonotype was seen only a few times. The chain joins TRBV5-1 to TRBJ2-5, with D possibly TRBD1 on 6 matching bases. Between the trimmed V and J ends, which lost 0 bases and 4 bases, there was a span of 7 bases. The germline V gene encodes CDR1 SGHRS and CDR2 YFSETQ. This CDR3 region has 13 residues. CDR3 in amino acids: CASSLGDTETQYF. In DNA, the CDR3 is TGCGCCAGCAGCTTGGGGGACACAGAGACCCAGTACTTC.

CDR3 residues: CASSLGSGETDTQYF. As DNA, the CDR3 is TGCGCCAGCAGCTTGGGGTCGGGAGAAACAGATACGCAGTATTTT. The chain uses TRBV5-1 and TRBJ2-3; perhaps TRBD2 as D (6 bases). Germline values: CDR1 SGHRS, CDR2 YFSETQ. V lost 0 bases, J lost 3 bases, and 11 bases lay in between. The CDR3 covers 15 residues. The whole variable domain, remainder taken from reference TRBV5-1 and TRBJ2-3, is KAGVTQTPRYLIKTRGQQVTLSCSPISGHRSVSWYQQTPGQGLQFLFEYFSETQRNKGNFPGRFSGRQFSNSRSEMNVSTLELGDSALYLCASSLGSGETDTQYFGPGTRLTVL.

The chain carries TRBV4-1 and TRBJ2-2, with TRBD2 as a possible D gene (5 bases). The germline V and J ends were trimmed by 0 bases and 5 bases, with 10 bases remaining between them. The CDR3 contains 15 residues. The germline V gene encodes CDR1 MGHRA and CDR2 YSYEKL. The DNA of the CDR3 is TGCGCCAGCAGCCAAGATCATTCGGGAACCGGGGAGCTGTTTTTT. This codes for CASSQDHSGTGELFF.

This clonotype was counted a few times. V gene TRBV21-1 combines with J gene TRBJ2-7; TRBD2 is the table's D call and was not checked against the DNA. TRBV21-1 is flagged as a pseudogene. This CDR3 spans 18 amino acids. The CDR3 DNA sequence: TGTGCCAGTCGCTTACGACGTATCATGGGGACTAGCCCCTACGAGCAGTACTTC. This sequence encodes CASRLRRIMGTSPYEQYF.

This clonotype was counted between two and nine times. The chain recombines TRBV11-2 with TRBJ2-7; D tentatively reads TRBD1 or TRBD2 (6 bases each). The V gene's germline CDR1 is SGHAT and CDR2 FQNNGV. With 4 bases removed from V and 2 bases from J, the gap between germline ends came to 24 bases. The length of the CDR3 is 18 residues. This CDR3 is CASSSIGGGQGPTYEQYF. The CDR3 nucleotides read TGTGCCAGCAGCTCTATAGGAGGGGGGCAGGGCCCAACCTACGAGCAGTACTTC.

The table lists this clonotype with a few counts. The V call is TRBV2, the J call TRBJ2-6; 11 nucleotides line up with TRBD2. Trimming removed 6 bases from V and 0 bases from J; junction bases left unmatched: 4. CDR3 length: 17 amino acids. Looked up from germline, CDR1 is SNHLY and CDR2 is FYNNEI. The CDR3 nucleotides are TGTGCCAGCAGCAGACTAGCGGGGAACTCTGGGGCCAACGTCCTGACTTTC. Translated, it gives CASSRLAGNSGANVLTF.

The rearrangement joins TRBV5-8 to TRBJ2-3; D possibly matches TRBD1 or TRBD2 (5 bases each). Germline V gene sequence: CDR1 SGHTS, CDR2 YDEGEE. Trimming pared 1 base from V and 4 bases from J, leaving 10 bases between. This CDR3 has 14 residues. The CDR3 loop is CASSLSGDPDTQYF. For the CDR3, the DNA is TGTGCCAGCAGCTTGTCCGGGGACCCAGATACGCAGTATTTT. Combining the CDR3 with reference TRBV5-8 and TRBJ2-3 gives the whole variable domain EAGVTQSPTHLIKTRGQQATLRCSPISGHTSVYWYQQALGLGLQFLLWYDEGEERNRGNFPPRFSGRQFPNYSSELNVNALELEDSALYLCASSLSGDPDTQYFGPGTRLTVL.

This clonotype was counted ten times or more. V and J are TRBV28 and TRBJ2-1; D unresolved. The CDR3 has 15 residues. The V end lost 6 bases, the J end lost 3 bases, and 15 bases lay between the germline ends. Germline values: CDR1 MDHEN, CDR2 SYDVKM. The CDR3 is CASSPAAPFYNEQFF. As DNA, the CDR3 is TGTGCCAGCAGCCCCGCGGCTCCTTTCTACAATGAGCAGTTCTTC.

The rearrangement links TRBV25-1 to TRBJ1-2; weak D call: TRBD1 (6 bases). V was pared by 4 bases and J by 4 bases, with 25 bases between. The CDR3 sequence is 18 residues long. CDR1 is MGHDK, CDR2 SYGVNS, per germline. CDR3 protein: CASSGRLGHRERGYGYTF. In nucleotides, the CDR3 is TGTGCCAGCAGTGGCCGACTGGGACACAGGGAGAGGGGCTATGGCTACACCTTC.